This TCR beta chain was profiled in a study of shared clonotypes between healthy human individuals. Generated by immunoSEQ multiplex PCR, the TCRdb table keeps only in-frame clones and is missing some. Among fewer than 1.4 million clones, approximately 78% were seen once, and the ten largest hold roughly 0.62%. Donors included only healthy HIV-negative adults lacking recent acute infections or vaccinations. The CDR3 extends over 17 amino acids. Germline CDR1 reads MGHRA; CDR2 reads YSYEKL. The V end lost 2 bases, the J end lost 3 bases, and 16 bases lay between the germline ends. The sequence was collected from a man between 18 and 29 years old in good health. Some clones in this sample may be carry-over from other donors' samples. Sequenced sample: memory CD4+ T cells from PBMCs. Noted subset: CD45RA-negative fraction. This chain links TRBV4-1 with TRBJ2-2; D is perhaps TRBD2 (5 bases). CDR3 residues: CASSQIDLGLHTGELFF. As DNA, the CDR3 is TGCGCCAGCAGCCAAATCGATCTCGGACTGCACACCGGGGAGCTGTTTTTT.